This note documents a single TCR beta chain sequence. V dropped 4 bases and J dropped 7; count of bases not matched to a gene: 3. This CDR3 comprises 12 residues. Germline CDR1 is LGHDT and CDR2 is YNNKEL (reference sequence). The data are from a study of blood T cell repertoires in COVID-19. Across the whole study: Sites in the United States, Italy and Spain provided acute and convalescent COVID-19 samples. Nucleic acid was either cDNA or gDNA, and it came from T cells, B-cell-depleted T cells, or PBMCs.

Authors' methods: Estimates of nucleated cell counts were drawn from the amplification of reference gene primers. Using immunoSEQ multiplex PCR, the repertoire was profiled, and TCRdb retains in-frame clones only, with some absent. The D gene and trimming were derived from the DNA, and the V and J assignments and clone size from that table. Altogether more than 250,000 clones are present, roughly 85% being singletons, with the ten largest covering approximately 5.1%. Sample: peripheral blood. This clonotype was obtained from a man over 45 with active or convalescent COVID-19. The V call is TRBV3-1 (or the pseudogene TRBV3-2), the J call TRBJ1-2; 7 nucleotides agree with TRBD1. The CDR3 sequence: CASSPQGGGYTF. The CDR3, as DNA: TGTGCCAGCAGCCCTCAGGGGGGTGGCTACACCTTC.